This T cell receptor (beta chain) was recovered during a study of radiotherapy plus CTLA-4 blockade in lung cancer. Study-level information: Objective responses arose in about 17% of patients, and around 32% experienced disease control.

This clone appeared once. Antigen specificity is unknown. Study-wide points: Tumor-derived TCR clones expanded in blood after radiotherapy plus ipilimumab.

Chemo-refractory metastatic non-small-cell lung cancer patients underwent focal radiation alongside CTLA-4 blockade with ipilimumab. Repertoires were generated with immunoSEQ multiplex PCR, while TCRdb's copy carries only in-frame clones and drops some. This sample has tens of thousands of clones, with approximately 80% found just once. Trimming left V 1 base short and J 2 bases short, with 11 bases between. The CDR3 totals 15 residues. Germline V lookup: CDR1 SGHTA, CDR2 FQGNSA. The source was peripheral blood, collected from a patient treated with radiotherapy plus ipilimumab. The receptor's source is a human donor with non-small cell lung cancer whose response to radiotherapy plus ipilimumab could not be evaluated. The V call is TRBV7-2, the J call TRBJ2-5; a weak D match, TRBD2 (6 bases). CDR3 protein: CASSLGWGLQETQYF. DNA of the CDR3: TGTGCCAGCAGCTTAGGGTGGGGACTGCAAGAGACCCAGTACTTC.